This paragraph covers one TCR beta chain sequence. CDR3 length: 14 amino acids. The V gene end was trimmed by 3 bases and the J gene end by 3 bases; junction bases not matched to a gene: 2. Germline-derived CDR1 and CDR2 are KGHSH and LQKENI. This record comes from a study of T cell changes during pregnancy in multiple sclerosis. Assay: immunoSEQ multiplex PCR; the TCRdb copy retains only in-frame clones and omits some. Among around 77,000 clones listed, around 92% were seen once. This TCR was sampled from a female donor in good health, enrolled as a control in a pregnancy study. The chain links TRBV18 to TRBJ1-2; 9 bases map to TRBD1. The sample was peripheral blood, taken in the third trimester of pregnancy. CDR3 sequence: CASSPGDRDYGYTF. In DNA form, the CDR3 reads TGTGCCAGCTCACCTGGGGACAGGGACTATGGCTACACCTTC.